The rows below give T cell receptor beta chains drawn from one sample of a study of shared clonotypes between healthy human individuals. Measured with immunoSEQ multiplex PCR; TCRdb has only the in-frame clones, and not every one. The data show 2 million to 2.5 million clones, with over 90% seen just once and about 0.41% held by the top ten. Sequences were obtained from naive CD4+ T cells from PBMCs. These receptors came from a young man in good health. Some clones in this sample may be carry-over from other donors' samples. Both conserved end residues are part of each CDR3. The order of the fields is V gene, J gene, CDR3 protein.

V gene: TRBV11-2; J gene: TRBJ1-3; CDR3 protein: CASSLEGVYGNTIYF
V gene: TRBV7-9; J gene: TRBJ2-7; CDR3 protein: CASSPILGLRYEQYF
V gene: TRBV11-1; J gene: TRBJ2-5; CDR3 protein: CASSYMVQGTQYF
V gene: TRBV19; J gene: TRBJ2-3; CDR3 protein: CASTGHLITDTQYF
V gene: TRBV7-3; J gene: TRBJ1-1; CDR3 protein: CASSLTIRDYMNTEAFF
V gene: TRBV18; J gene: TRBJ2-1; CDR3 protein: CASSSRSGQGGNEQFF
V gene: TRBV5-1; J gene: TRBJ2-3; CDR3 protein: CASVSLAGPDTQYF
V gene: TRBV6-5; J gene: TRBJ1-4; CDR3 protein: CASSYSSDSRKLFF
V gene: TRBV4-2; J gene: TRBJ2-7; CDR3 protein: CASSRTDRGNYEQYF
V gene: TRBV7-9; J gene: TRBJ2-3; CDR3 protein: CASSLGWGTDTQYF
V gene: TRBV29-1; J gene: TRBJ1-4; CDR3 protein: CSAEGNNEKLFF
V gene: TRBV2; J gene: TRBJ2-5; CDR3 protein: CASSEPSAAFGRETQYF
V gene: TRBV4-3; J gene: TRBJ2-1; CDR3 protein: CASSQDWNSGRMDEQFF
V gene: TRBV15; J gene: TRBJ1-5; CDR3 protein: CATSTSHGGGNQPQHF
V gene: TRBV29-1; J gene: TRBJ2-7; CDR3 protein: CSVVGPSGTYEQYF
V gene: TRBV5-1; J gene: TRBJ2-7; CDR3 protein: CASSFGSGDGEQYF
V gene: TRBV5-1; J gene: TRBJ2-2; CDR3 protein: CASSLAGTGIGELFF
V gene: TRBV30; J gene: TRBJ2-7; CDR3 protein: CAWRRLAGDYEQYF
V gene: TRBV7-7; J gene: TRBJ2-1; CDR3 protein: CASSLGLGSYNEQFF
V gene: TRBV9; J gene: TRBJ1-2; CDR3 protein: CASSEGYYGYTF
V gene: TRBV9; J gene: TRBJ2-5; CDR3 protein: CASSADWRETQYF
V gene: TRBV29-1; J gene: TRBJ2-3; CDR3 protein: CSVSLQARDTQYF
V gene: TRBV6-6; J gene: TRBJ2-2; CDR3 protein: CASSYSGQGSPGELFF
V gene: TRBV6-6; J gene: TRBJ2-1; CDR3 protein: CASTDHRGRPYNEQFF